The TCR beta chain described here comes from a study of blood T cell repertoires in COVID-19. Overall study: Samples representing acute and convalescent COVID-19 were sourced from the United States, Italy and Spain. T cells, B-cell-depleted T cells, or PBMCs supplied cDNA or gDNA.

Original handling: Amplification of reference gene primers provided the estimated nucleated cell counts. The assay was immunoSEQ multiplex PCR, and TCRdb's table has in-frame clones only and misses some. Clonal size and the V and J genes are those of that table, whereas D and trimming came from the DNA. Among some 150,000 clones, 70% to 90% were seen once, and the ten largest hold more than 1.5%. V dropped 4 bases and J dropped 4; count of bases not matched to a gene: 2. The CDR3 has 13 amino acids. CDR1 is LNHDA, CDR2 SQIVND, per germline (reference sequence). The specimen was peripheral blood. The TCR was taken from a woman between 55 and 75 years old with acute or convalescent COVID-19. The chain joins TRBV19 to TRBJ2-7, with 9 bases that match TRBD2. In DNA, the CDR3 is TGTGCCAGTAGTAGCGGGAGGGGTTACGAGCAGTACTTC. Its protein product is CASSSGRGYEQYF.